This T cell receptor beta chain is drawn from a study of T cell repertoires in cytomegalovirus infection. On the study more broadly: Recently identified HLA-C-restricted CMV epitopes were used, and well-studied HLA-B-restricted CMV epitopes were used as well.

MiXCR, applied by TCRdb to the reads, yields one record per CDR3 protein. Of about 500,000 distinct CDR3 sequences in the sample, around a third were seen once. This clonotype showed up just a few times. Its antigen is unknown. This clonotype originated in a human donor in good health (CMV status not recorded). Some clones in this sample may be carry-over from other donors' samples. This specimen was cultured PBMCs, taken from culture after CMV antigen stimulation.

CDR3 coding DNA: TGTGCCAGCAGCCGAGGGACAGCTACGCAGCAGTACTTC. It encodes CASSRGTATQQYF. This sequence joins TRBV7-9 and TRBJ2-7; 7 positions agree with TRBD1. The CDR3 is 13 residues long. Germline V gene lookup returns CDR1 SEHNR and CDR2 FQNEAQ (reference sequence). V was clipped by 5 bases and J by 8 bases; unmatched bases: 9.